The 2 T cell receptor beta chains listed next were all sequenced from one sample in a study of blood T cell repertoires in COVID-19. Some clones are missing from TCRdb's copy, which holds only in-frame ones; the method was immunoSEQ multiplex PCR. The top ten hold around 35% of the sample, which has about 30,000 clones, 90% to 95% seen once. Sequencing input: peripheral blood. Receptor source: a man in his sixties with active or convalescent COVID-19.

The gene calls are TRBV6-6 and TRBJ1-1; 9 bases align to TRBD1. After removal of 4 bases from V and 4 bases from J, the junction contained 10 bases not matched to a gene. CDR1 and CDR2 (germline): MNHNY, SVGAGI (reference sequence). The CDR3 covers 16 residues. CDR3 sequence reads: CASSSLRGQGGTEAFF. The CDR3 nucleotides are TGTGCCAGCAGTTCTCTCAGGGGACAGGGAGGCACTGAAGCTTTCTTT.

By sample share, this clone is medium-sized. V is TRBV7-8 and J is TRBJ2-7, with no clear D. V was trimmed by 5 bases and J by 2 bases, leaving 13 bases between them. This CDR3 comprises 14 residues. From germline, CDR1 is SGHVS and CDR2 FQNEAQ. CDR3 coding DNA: TGTGCCAGCAGCCGAGCTACACCAACCTACGAGCAGTACTTC. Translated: CASSRATPTYEQYF. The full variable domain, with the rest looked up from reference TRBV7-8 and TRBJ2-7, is GAGVSQSPRYKVAKRGQDVALRCDPISGHVSLFWYQQALGQGPEFLTYFQNEAQLDKSGLPSDRFFAERPEGSVSTLKIQRTQQEDSAVYLCASSRATPTYEQYFGPGTRLTVT.